These T cell receptor beta chains were read from a single sample in a study of siplizumab effects on memory and regulatory T cells. The data were produced by immunoSEQ multiplex PCR, yet TCRdb's version contains in-frame clones alone and is incomplete. The sample holds fewer than 120,000 clones; approximately 92% are singletons and the top ten take 1.3%. Sequencing input: CD4+ T cells sorted from blood. The receptors were sampled from a human donor in good health. Each CDR3 is given with its conserved first and last residue. The D gene is left open where the match is weak. A row's size may be missing; if present it is once, few, many or a size class.

TRBD2,TRBV11-2,TRBJ2-7,NA,TGTGCCAGCAGCTTAGGGACGGCGGGAGGGCCGATGAACGAGCAGTACTTC,CASSLGTAGGPMNEQYF
TRBD2,TRBV11-2,TRBJ2-3,NA,TGTGCCAGCAGCTTATCGGGGGAGGGCCTTGACACAGATACGCAGTATTTT,CASSLSGEGLDTDTQYF
NA,TRBV6-5,TRBJ2-2,NA,TGTGCCAGCAGGTTTCCCGGGACGAACACCGGGGAGCTGTTTTTT,CASRFPGTNTGELFF
TRBD1,TRBV19,TRBJ1-4,NA,TGTGCCAGTAGTGCGCCACAGGGGATTGATGAAAAACTGTTTTTT,CASSAPQGIDEKLFF
NA,TRBV11-1,TRBJ1-4,NA,TGTGCCAGCAGCTTAGGAGGCCACACAACTAATGAAAAACTGTTTTTT,CASSLGGHTTNEKLFF
TRBD2,TRBV13,TRBJ2-1,once,TGTGCCAGCAGCCGTACTAGCGGGGATGAGCAGTTCTTC,CASSRTSGDEQFF
TRBD1,TRBV12-5,TRBJ2-2,NA,TGTGCTAGTGGACCGGGACAGACGAACACCGGGGAGCTGTTTTTT,CASGPGQTNTGELFF
NA,TRBV9,TRBJ2-5,NA,TGTGCCAGCAGCGTAGGGGTAGCGGAGGGACGAGAGACCCAGTACTTC,CASSVGVAEGRETQYF
NA,TRBV28,TRBJ2-6,NA,TGTGCCACCACAGGCCTCTCTGGGGCCAACGTCCTGACTTTC,CATTGLSGANVLTF
NA,TRBV2,TRBJ1-1,NA,TGTGCCAGCAGTGGCATCCGAGGGGGAGCTGAAGCTTTCTTT,CASSGIRGGAEAFF
NA,TRBV7-9,TRBJ2-6,NA,TGTGCCAGCAGCTTAGCCCCCTTAGCGTACAGCTCTGGGGCCAACGTCCTGACTTTC,CASSLAPLAYSSGANVLTF
NA,TRBV6-5,TRBJ2-7,once,TGTGCCAGCAGGTTCGTTGGTGAAACCTACGAGCAGTACTTC,CASRFVGETYEQYF
TRBD2,TRBV11-3,TRBJ2-1,NA,TGTGCCAGCAGCTTACAGGGACTAGCCAGCAATGAGCAGTTCTTC,CASSLQGLASNEQFF
TRBD2,TRBV18,TRBJ2-2,NA,TGTGCCAGCTCATCCCAGATCAGGACTAGCGCCGGGGAGCTGTTTTTT,CASSSQIRTSAGELFF
NA,TRBV6-5,TRBJ2-1,NA,TGTGCCAGCACCCCCAGGCAAGCTATCTACAATGAGCAGTTCTTC,CASTPRQAIYNEQFF
NA,TRBV5-1,TRBJ1-1,NA,TGCGCCAGCAGCCCGGACAACACTGAAGCTTTCTTT,CASSPDNTEAFF
NA,TRBV19,TRBJ1-4,NA,TGTGCCAGTAGTACGATTGGTAACCTGGGTGAAAAACTGTTTTTT,CASSTIGNLGEKLFF
NA,TRBV13,TRBJ1-4,NA,TGTGCCAGCAGCCGAGGGGGTTCAAAGGGCGAAAAACTGTTTTTT,CASSRGGSKGEKLFF
TRBD2,TRBV6-5,TRBJ2-1,NA,TGTGCCAGCAGTTATCGGACTAGCGGGAGATGGAATGAGCAGTTCTTC,CASSYRTSGRWNEQFF
TRBD2,TRBV5-1,TRBJ2-3,NA,TGCGCCAGCAGCTCGGGGGGTACTAGCACAGATACGCAGTATTTT,CASSSGGTSTDTQYF
NA,TRBV5-4,TRBJ2-3,once,TGTGCCAGCAGCCAGACCCTCGGGGCTTCGACAGATACGCAGTATTTT,CASSQTLGASTDTQYF
TRBD2,TRBV11-3,TRBJ2-5,NA,TGTGCCAGCAGCGCCGGGACTAGCGGGGCGCAAGAGACCCAGTACTTC,CASSAGTSGAQETQYF
NA,TRBV5-1,TRBJ1-1,NA,TGCGCCAGCAGCTTGGGTGCTGGGGCTCTGAACACTGAAGCTTTCTTT,CASSLGAGALNTEAFF
TRBD1,TRBV19,TRBJ1-3,NA,TGTGCCAGTACGGGGGACAGGGGCGTCTTTCGAAACACCATATATTTT,CASTGDRGVFRNTIYF
NA,TRBV5-6,TRBJ2-7,NA,TGTGCCAGCAGCACCCGTCGGGGTCCTGGGGGCTACGAGCAGTACTTC,CASSTRRGPGGYEQYF
NA,TRBV4-1,TRBJ1-2,NA,TGCGCCAGCAGCCAAGTTGTCACGGGTCTAAACTATGGCTACACCTTC,CASSQVVTGLNYGYTF
NA,TRBV29-1,TRBJ2-2,once,TGCAGCGTTGAAGGTGGCGGGGCCGCGAACACCGGGGAGCTGTTTTTT,CSVEGGGAANTGELFF
TRBD1,TRBV25-1,TRBJ2-2,NA,TGTGCCAGCAGTGAGATGACAGGGGTGATAACCGGGGAGCTGTTTTTT,CASSEMTGVITGELFF
NA,TRBV7-9,TRBJ1-4,NA,TGTGCCAGCAGCGCCTACGCAACTAATGAAAAACTGTTTTTT,CASSAYATNEKLFF
TRBD2,TRBV23-1,TRBJ2-7,NA,TGCGCCAGCAGTCAAGGCGCTAGCGGGGGCTACGAGCAGTACTTC,CASSQGASGGYEQYF
NA,TRBV6-5,TRBJ1-6,few,TGTGCCAGCCTCGGGCAGGGGTATAATTCACCCCTCCACTTT,CASLGQGYNSPLHF
TRBD1,TRBV7-9,TRBJ1-5,NA,TGTGCCAGCAGCTCAGCCCTTTCGACAGGGATTAATCAGCCCCAGCATTTT,CASSSALSTGINQPQHF
NA,TRBV6-6,TRBJ1-2,NA,TGTGCCAGCAGCCCAGACAGAAACTATGGCTACACCTTC,CASSPDRNYGYTF
TRBD1,TRBV11-3,TRBJ2-2,NA,TGTGCCAGCAGCCAATACAGGGGCGTGAACACCGGGGAGCTGTTTTTT,CASSQYRGVNTGELFF
TRBD1,TRBV5-1,TRBJ1-3,NA,TGCGCCAGCAGCCCGGACAGGGCAAGAGACACCATATATTTT,CASSPDRARDTIYF
TRBD2,TRBV19,TRBJ2-3,NA,TGTGCCAGTAGTTTTAGCGGGGCCACAGATACGCAGTATTTT,CASSFSGATDTQYF
NA,TRBV5-4,TRBJ1-1,NA,TGTGCCAGCAGCACGACAGCTGAAGCTTTCTTT,CASSTTAEAFF
TRBD1,TRBV19,TRBJ1-2,NA,TGTGCCAGTAGTCTTCACCGGGACAGTGCTGACGGCTATGGCTACACCTTC,CASSLHRDSADGYGYTF
NA,TRBV7-6,TRBJ1-1,NA,TGTGCCAGCAGCGTTATGATACAAGGGGGCACTGAAGCTTTCTTT,CASSVMIQGGTEAFF
TRBD2,TRBV5-4,TRBJ2-3,NA,TGTGCCAGCAGCTCCGGGACTAGCGGGAGTAGAGATACGCAGTATTTT,CASSSGTSGSRDTQYF
NA,TRBV6-5,TRBJ1-1,NA,TGTGCCAGCAGTTACAATAGGGATACTGAAGCTTTCTTT,CASSYNRDTEAFF
TRBD1,TRBV27,TRBJ1-5,NA,TGTGCCAGCACAGGGGGGTTAGGTCAGCCCCAGCATTTT,CASTGGLGQPQHF
NA,TRBV18,TRBJ2-5,NA,TGTGCCAGCTCACCCCTCCGGGAGACCCAGTACTTC,CASSPLRETQYF
NA,TRBV6-6,TRBJ1-2,NA,TGTGCCAGCAGTTACTCGAAGGGAAACTATGGCTACACCTTC,CASSYSKGNYGYTF
TRBD2,TRBV5-1,TRBJ2-5,NA,TGCGCCAGCAGCGCTATCGACAGGTCGGAGGTGACTAGCGGGAGGGCCGGAGAGACCCAGTACTTC,CASSAIDRSEVTSGRAGETQYF
TRBD1,TRBV19,TRBJ1-2,NA,TGTGCCAGTAGTATTGGACAGGTGGGGGTCGATGGCTACACCTTC,CASSIGQVGVDGYTF
TRBD2,TRBV5-4,TRBJ2-6,NA,TGTGCCAGCAGCTTGCGGGAGGCAGGGGCCAACGTCCTGACTTTC,CASSLREAGANVLTF
NA,TRBV10-1,TRBJ1-4,NA,TGCGCCAGCAGTGGGGGTTCAGGGAGAGGTGAAAAACTGTTTTTT,CASSGGSGRGEKLFF